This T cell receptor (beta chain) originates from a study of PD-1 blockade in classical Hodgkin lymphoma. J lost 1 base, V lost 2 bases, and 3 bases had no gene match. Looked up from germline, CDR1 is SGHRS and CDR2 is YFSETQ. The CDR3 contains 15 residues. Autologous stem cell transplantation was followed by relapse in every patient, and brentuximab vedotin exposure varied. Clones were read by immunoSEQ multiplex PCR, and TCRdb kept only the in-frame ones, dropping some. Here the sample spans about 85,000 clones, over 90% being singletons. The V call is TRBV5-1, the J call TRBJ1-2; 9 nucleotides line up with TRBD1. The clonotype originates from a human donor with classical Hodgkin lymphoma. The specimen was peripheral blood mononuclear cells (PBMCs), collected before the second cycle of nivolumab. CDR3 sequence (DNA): TGCGCCAGCAGCTTTAGGACAGGGGTTAACTATGGCTACACCTTC. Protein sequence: CASSFRTGVNYGYTF.